These 10 T cell receptor beta chains share one sample of origin, sequenced in a study of T cell repertoires in cytomegalovirus infection. TCRdb re-called the reads with MiXCR, one entry per CDR3 protein. The table has over 200,000 distinct CDR3 sequences, roughly an eighth seen once. The sequenced sample consisted of PBMCs. The receptors here all came from a human donor in good health (CMV status not recorded). Some clones in this sample may be carry-over from other donors' samples.

This chain connects TRBV18 to TRBJ1-5; D possibly corresponds to TRBD1 (5 bases). Between the trimmed V and J ends, which lost 2 bases and 6 bases, there was a span of 11 bases. The CDR3 sequence is 14 residues long. The germline V gene has CDR1 KGHSH and CDR2 LQKENI. CDR3 nucleotide sequence: TGTGCCAGCTCACCATCCAGGGAGGGTCAGCCCCAGCATTTT. It is translated as CASSPSREGQPQHF. The full variable domain, completed using reference TRBV18 and TRBJ1-5, is NAGVMQNPRHLVRRRGQEARLRCSPMKGHSHVYWYRQLPEEGLKFMVYLQKENIIDESGMPKERFSAEFPKEGPSILRIQQVVRGDSAAYFCASSPSREGQPQHFGDGTRLSIL.

There are many counts of this clonotype. This chain uses TRBV7-3 with TRBJ2-2; D may be TRBD2 (6 bases). Between the trimmed V and J ends, which lost 5 bases and 5 bases, there was a span of 15 bases. The CDR3 totals 15 residues. Germline assignment: CDR1 SGHTA and CDR2 FQGTGA. CDR3 DNA sequence: TGTGCCAGCAGCCGACTAGTTCCACCAACCGGGGAGCTGTTTTTT. Amino acids: CASSRLVPPTGELFF.

The chain uses TRBV27 and TRBJ2-2; 9 bases align to TRBD1. After removal of 5 bases from V and 5 bases from J, the junction contained 6 bases not matched to a gene. Germline V gene data show CDR1 as MNHEY and CDR2 as SMNVEV (reference sequence). This CDR3 comprises 15 residues. In DNA form, the CDR3 reads TGTGCCAGCAGTCTTCGACAGGGGGGGACCGGGGAGCTGTTTTTT. As protein: CASSLRQGGTGELFF.

The chain is built from TRBV18 and TRBJ2-7; D might be TRBD1 or TRBD2, each matching 7 bases. The CDR3 length is 13 residues. Looked up from germline, CDR1 is KGHSH and CDR2 is LQKENI. V gave up 6 bases and J gave up 5 bases, with 14 bases separating them. The CDR3 DNA sequence: TGTGCCAGCTCTCCAGGGGGGGACCACGAGCAGTACTTC. Translation gives CASSPGGDHEQYF.

This clonotype was picked up a small number of times. The chain links TRBV12-3 or TRBV12-4 to TRBJ1-4, with D maybe TRBD1 (6 bases). Trimming took off 2 bases at V and 7 bases at J, with 14 bases between the two ends. The CDR3 spans 15 residues. The chain's CDR3 is CASSLMGGPPEKLFF. The CDR3 DNA sequence: TGTGCCAGCAGTTTAATGGGGGGGCCCCCTGAAAAACTGTTTTTT.

This clonotype was seen many times. The chain uses TRBV4-1 and TRBJ1-5, with TRBD1 matching over 9 bases. V dropped 0 bases and J dropped 7; count of bases not matched to a gene: 7. From germline, CDR1 is MGHRA and CDR2 YSYEKL. The CDR3 is made up of 16 amino acids. The DNA of the CDR3 is TGCGCCAGCAGCCAAGAACCGGGACAGGGAGGACAGCCCCAGCATTTT. Translation gives CASSQEPGQGGQPQHF.

This clonotype was seen many times. The chain uses TRBV7-9 and TRBJ1-5; D is undetermined. V lost 2 bases, J lost 4 bases, and 9 bases lay in between. Germline V gene sequence: CDR1 SEHNR, CDR2 FQNEAQ (reference sequence). The CDR3 is 14 residues long. CDR3 bases: TGTGCCAGCAGCTTAAATGAGGGAAATCAGCCCCAGCATTTT. Amino acids: CASSLNEGNQPQHF.

This clonotype turned up a few times. V is TRBV7-9 and J is TRBJ1-6; D remains ambiguous. The V gene lost 3 bases and the J gene lost 9 bases, with 9 bases spanning the gap. The V gene's germline CDR1 is SEHNR and CDR2 FQNEAQ (reference sequence). CDR3 length: 13 residues. The CDR3 is CASSLRTPSPLHF. The CDR3 DNA reads as TGTGCCAGCAGCTTGCGCACCCCTTCACCCCTCCACTTT. The full variable domain, rest sourced from reference TRBV7-9 and TRBJ1-6, is DTGVSQNPRHKITKRGQNVTFRCDPISEHNRLYWYRQTLGQGPEFLTYFQNEAQLEKSRLLSDRFSAERPKGSFSTLEIQRTEQGDSAMYLCASSLRTPSPLHFGNGTRLTVT.

In its sample, this clonotype was seen many times. V usage is TRBV7-2 and J usage is TRBJ1-6, with 7 bases that match TRBD1. The CDR3 has 18 residues. Per germline, CDR1 SGHTA and CDR2 FQGNSA. V gave up 4 bases and J gave up 0 bases; unmatched junction bases: 9. The CDR3 nucleotides are TGTGCCAGCAGCTCAGCACCGGGACAGAGCTCCTATAATTCACCCCTCCACTTT. Encoded protein: CASSSAPGQSSYNSPLHF.

This chain joins TRBV18 and TRBJ2-3; 11 bases line up with TRBD2. Per germline, CDR1 KGHSH and CDR2 LQKENI. CDR3 length: 15 residues. The V gene end was trimmed by 6 bases and the J gene end by 7 bases; junction bases not matched to a gene: 9. As DNA, the CDR3 is TGTGCCAGCTCGCCGGGACTAGCGGCAGTCAATACGCAGTATTTT. Translated, it gives CASSPGLAAVNTQYF. Full variable domain (remainder filled in from reference TRBV18 and TRBJ2-3): NAGVMQNPRHLVRRRGQEARLRCSPMKGHSHVYWYRQLPEEGLKFMVYLQKENIIDESGMPKERFSAEFPKEGPSILRIQQVVRGDSAAYFCASSPGLAAVNTQYFGPGTRLTVL.